This TCR beta chain came from a study of beta chain features in type 1 diabetes. Study in general: About 98,000,000 sorted cells were examined across all samples.

Sorting based on CD45RO/CCR7/CD25/CD127/CD95/CD27 separated CD4+ naive, central memory, regulatory and stem cell-like memory cells. The sample holds a few counts of this clone. Its antigen is not identified. Notes on the study in general: All four CD4+ subsets of Type 1 diabetes patients contained TCRB CDR3s that were moderately but significantly shorter.

Germline CDR1 is SGHVS and CDR2 is FNYEAQ. This CDR3 region has 13 residues. The V end lost 6 bases, the J end lost 5 bases, and 11 bases lay between the germline ends. The whole isolated RNA underwent reverse transcription, so sequencing captured expressed TCRB transcripts. Sequenced by immunoSEQ multiplex PCR; TCRdb stores in-frame clones only, minus some. The data show 350,000 or so clones, with about 18% seen just once and roughly 0.045% held by the top ten. V is TRBV7-6 and J is TRBJ2-1; D call uncertain. This TCR came from a woman younger than 30 in good health. Sequencing was carried out using naive CD4+ T cells from blood. Here the CDR3 DNA reads TGTGCCAGCAGTTCCTACCGGGACAATGAGCAGTTCTTC. As protein: CASSSYRDNEQFF.